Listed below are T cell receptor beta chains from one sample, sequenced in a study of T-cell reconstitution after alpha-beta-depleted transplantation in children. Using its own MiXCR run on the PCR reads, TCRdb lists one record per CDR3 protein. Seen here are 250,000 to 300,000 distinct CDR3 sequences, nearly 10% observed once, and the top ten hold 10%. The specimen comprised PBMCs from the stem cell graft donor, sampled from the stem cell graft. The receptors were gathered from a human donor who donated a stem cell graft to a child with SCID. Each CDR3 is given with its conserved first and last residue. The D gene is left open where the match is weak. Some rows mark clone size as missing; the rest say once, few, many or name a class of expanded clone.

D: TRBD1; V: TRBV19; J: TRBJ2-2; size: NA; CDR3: CASSIQGVTGELFF; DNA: TGTGCCAGTAGTATCCAGGGGGTCACCGGGGAGCTGTTTTTT
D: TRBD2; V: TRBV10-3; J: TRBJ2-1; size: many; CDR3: CAITSSGVSYNEQFF; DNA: TGTGCCATCACCTCTAGCGGGGTCTCCTACAATGAGCAGTTCTTC
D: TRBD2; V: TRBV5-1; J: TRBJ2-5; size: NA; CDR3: CAGSLSTSGETQYF; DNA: TGCGCCGGCAGCTTGTCTACTAGCGGCGAGACCCAGTATTTC
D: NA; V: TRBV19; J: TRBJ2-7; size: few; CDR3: CASSIGILTYEQYF; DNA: TGTGCCAGTAGTATTGGGATTCTAACCTACGAGCAGTACTTC
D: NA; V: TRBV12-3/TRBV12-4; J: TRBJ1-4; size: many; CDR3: CASSLAGGSPGKLFF; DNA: TGTGCCAGCAGTTTAGCAGGAGGGTCCCCTGGGAAACTGTTTTTT
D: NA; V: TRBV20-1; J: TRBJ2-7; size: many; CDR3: CSASGPTYEQYF; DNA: TGCAGTGCTAGCGGTCCGACCTACGAGCAGTACTTC
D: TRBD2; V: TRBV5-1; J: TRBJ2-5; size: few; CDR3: CASSIGGLVSETQYF; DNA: TGCGCCAGCAGCATAGGGGGACTAGTGAGCGAGACCCAGTACTTC
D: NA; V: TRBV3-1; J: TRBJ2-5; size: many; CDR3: CASSLRETSRETQYF; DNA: TGTGCCAGCAGCCTTCGAGAGACATCCAGGGAGACCCAGTACTTC
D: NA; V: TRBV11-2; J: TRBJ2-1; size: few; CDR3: CASSSPPVDNEQFF; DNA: TGTGCCAGCAGCTCACCCCCGGTGGACAATGAGCAGTTCTTC
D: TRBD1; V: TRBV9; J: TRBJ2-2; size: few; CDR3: CASSANPGTGDTGELFF; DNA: TGTGCCAGCAGCGCAAATCCCGGGACAGGGGACACCGGGGAGCTGTTTTTT
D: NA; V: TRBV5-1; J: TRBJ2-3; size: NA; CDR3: CASSLLTGTDTQYF; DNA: TGCGCCAGCAGCTTACTCACGGGGACAGATACGCAGTATTTT
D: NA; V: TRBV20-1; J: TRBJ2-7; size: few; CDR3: CSAADKLLYEQYF; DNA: TGCAGTGCCGCGGACAAGTTACTTTACGAGCAGTACTTC
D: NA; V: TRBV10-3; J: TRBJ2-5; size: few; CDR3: CAISEWRGTETQYF; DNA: TGTGCCATCAGTGAATGGAGGGGAACAGAGACCCAGTACTTC
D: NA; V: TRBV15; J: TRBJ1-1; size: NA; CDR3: CATSKNGRVGTEAFF; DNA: TGTGCCACCAGCAAAAACGGGCGCGTGGGAACTGAAGCTTTCTTT
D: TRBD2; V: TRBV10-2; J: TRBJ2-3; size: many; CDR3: CASSETPAREGTDTQYF; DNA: TGCGCCAGCAGTGAGACCCCCGCGCGGGAGGGCACAGATACGCAGTATTTT
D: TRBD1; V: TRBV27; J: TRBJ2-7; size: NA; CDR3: CASTSPGQGSYEQYF; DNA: TGTGCCAGCACCTCCCCGGGACAGGGGTCGTACGAGCAGTACTTC
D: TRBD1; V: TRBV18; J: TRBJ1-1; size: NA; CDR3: CASSLLQDRGGTEAFF; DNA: TGTGCCAGCTCCCTATTACAGGACAGGGGCGGCACTGAAGCTTTCTTT
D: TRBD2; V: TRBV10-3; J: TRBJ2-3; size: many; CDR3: CATKTGTSGGGVTDTQYF; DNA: TGTGCCACAAAAACCGGGACTAGCGGGGGAGGGGTTACAGATACGCAGTATTTT
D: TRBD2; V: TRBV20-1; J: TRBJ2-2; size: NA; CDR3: CSARGRGKGGELFF; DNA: TGCAGTGCTAGGGGGCGGGGGAAGGGCGGGGAGCTGTTTTTT
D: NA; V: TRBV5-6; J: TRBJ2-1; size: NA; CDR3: CASSPRDRFWQFF; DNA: TGTGCCAGCAGCCCAAGGGACCGTTTCTGGCAGTTCTTC
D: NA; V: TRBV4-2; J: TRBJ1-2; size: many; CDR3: CASSQKEGTNYGYTF; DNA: TGTGCCAGCAGCCAAAAGGAGGGGACTAACTATGGCTACACCTTC
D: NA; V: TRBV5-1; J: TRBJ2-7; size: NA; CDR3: CASSLVADSRGEQYF; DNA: TGCGCCAGCAGCTTGGTGGCGGACTCTCGGGGCGAGCAGTACTTC
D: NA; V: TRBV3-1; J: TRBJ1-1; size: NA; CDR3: CASSHRGSAFF; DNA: TGTGCCAGCAGCCACAGGGGCTCAGCTTTCTTT
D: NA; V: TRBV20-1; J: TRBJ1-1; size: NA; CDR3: CSARDQGFWEAFF; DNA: TGCAGTGCTAGAGATCAGGGGTTTTGGGAAGCTTTCTTT
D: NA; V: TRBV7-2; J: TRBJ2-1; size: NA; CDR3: CASSRLIQAYEQFF; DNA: TGTGCCAGCAGCCGCCTCATACAGGCCTATGAGCAGTTCTTC
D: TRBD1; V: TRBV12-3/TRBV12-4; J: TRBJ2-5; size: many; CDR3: CASSLPGGVGETQYF; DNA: TGTGCCAGCAGTTTGCCAGGGGGCGTCGGGGAGACCCAGTACTTC
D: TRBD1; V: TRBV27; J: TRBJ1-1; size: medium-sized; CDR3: CASSAYRGVTEAFF; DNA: TGTGCCAGCAGTGCTTACAGGGGCGTCACTGAAGCTTTCTTT
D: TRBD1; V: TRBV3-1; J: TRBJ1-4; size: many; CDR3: CASSTRQGINEKLFF; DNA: TGTGCCAGCAGCACTCGACAGGGAATAAATGAAAAACTGTTTTTT
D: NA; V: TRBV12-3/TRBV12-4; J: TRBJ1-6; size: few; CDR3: CASSGPRSPLHF; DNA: TGTGCCAGCAGTGGACCCCGCTCTCCCCTCCACTTT
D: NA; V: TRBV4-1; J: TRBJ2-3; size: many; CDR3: CASSQGGSADTQYF; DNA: TGCGCCAGCAGCCAAGGTGGTTCGGCAGATACGCAGTATTTT
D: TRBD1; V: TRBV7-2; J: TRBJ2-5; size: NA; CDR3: CASSSTGTGKETQYF; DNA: TGTGCCAGCAGCTCTACCGGGACAGGGAAAGAGACCCAGTACTTC
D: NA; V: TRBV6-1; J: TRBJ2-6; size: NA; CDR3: CASNLQGVAGAYVLTF; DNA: TGTGCCAGCAACCTTCAGGGTGTCGCTGGGGCCTACGTCCTGACTTTC
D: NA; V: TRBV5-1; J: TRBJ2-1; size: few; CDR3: CASSLAGLAKEQFF; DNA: TGCGCCAGCAGCTTGGCCGGGCTAGCGAAGGAGCAGTTCTTC
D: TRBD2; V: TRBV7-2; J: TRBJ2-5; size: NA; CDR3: CASSLGLAGIETQYF; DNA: TGTGCCAGCAGCCTGGGACTAGCGGGGATTGAGACCCAGTACTTC
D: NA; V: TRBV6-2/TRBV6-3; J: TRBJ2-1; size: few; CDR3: CASSPTVLSYNEQFF; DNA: TGTGCCAGCAGTCCTACAGTTTTGTCCTACAATGAGCAGTTCTTC
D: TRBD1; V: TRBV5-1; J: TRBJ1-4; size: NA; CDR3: CASSLEGTGGRNEKLFF; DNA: TGCGCCAGCAGCTTGGAAGGGACAGGGGGCCGAAATGAAAAACTGTTTTTT
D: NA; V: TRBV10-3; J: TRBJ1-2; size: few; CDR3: CAIGRGGPTNYGYTF; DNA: TGTGCCATCGGTAGAGGTGGGCCAACTAACTATGGCTACACCTTC
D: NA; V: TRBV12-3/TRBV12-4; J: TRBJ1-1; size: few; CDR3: CASSPQMNTEAFF; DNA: TGTGCCAGCAGTCCTCAAATGAACACTGAAGCTTTCTTT
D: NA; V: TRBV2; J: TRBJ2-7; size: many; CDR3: CASTRAVSYEQYF; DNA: TGTGCCAGCACTCGGGCAGTTTCCTACGAGCAGTACTTC
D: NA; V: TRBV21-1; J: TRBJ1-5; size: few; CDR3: CASSEQTGLNQPQHF; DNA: TGTGCCAGCAGCGAACAGACAGGGTTGAATCAGCCCCAGCATTTT
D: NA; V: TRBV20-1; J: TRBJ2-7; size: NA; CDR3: CSAPSGGYEQYF; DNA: TGCAGTGCTCCGAGTGGGGGTTACGAGCAGTACTTC
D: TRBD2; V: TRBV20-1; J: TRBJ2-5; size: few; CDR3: CSARELARGGKETQYF; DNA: TGCAGTGCTAGAGAACTAGCGCGGGGGGGTAAAGAGACCCAGTACTTC
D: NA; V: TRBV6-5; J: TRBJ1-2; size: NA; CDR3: CASSYLSGRSYGYTF; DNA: TGTGCCAGCAGTTACCTTTCCGGCAGATCCTATGGCTACACCTTC
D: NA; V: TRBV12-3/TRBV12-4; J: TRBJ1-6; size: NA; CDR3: CASSTTPGTTDSPLHF; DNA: TGTGCCAGCAGTACCACCCCCGGGACAACAGATTCACCCCTCCACTTT
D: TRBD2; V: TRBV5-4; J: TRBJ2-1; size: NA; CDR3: CARSFGTINEQFF; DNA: TGTGCCAGGAGCTTTGGGACTATCAATGAGCAGTTCTTC
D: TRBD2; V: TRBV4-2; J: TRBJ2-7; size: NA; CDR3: CASSQDPQTSGGYYEQYF; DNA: TGTGCCAGCAGCCAAGATCCCCAGACTAGCGGGGGGTACTACGAGCAGTACTTC
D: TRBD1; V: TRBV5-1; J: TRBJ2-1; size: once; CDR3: CASSLGDSIGEQFF; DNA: TGCGCCAGCAGCTTGGGGGACAGCATCGGTGAGCAGTTCTTC
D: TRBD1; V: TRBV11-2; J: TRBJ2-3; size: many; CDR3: CASSLVGRTGGTDTQYF; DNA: TGTGCCAGCAGCTTAGTTGGGAGGACAGGGGGCACAGATACGCAGTATTTT
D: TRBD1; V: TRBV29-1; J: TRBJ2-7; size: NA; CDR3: CSVRWDSSYEQYF; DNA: TGCAGCGTTCGTTGGGACAGCTCCTACGAGCAGTACTTC
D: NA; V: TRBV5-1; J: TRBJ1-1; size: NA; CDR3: CASSLTWATEAFF; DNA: TGCGCCAGCTCTCTAACTTGGGCCACTGAAGCTTTCTTT